This TCR beta chain is from a study of early T cells in non-severe SARS-CoV-2 infection. Within the sample, this clonotype is large (0.1 to 1%). Its specificity is unknown. Unique molecular identifiers tagged individual cDNA molecules. TCRdb analysed the 5' RACE reads with MiXCR anew, one entry per CDR3 protein. The sample has about 15,000 distinct CDR3 sequences, 5% to 6% seen once. Per the germline V gene, CDR1 is ENHRY and CDR2 is SYGVKD. V lost 10 bases, J lost 0 bases, and 10 bases lay in between. The CDR3 consists of 13 residues. Study conclusions and caveats: Matches to VDJdb favored anti-spike CD8 responses and missed private and CD4 specificities.

This receptor was obtained from an adult who was a healthcare worker with PCR-confirmed SARS-CoV-2 infection or an uninfected control (not recorded which). J is TRBJ1-3 and V is TRBV10-3; D may be TRBD1 (5 bases). The sample in question was whole blood, obtained at baseline. The CDR3 reads CATADSSGNTIYF. CDR3 in DNA: TGTGCCACGGCAGACAGCTCTGGAAACACCATATATTTT.